Each of the 14 T cell receptor beta chains below was sequenced from the same sample in a study of identical twins. TCRdb used MiXCR to reprocess the 5' RACE reads, holding one entry per CDR3 protein. The data show around 370,000 distinct CDR3 sequences, around 9% seen once. Sequences were obtained from naive T cells sorted from blood. These receptors came from a woman aged 45-65 years in good health.

This clonotype was counted at least ten times. V usage is TRBV3-1 and J usage is TRBJ2-1; maybe TRBD2 (6 bases). The CDR3 extends over 13 amino acids. The V gene's germline CDR1 is LGHDT and CDR2 YNNKEL (reference sequence). V lost 0 bases and J lost 12, with 12 bases in between. DNA of the CDR3: TGTGCCAGCAGCCAAGAGTGGGAGGCCGCGCAGTTCTTC. Translating it yields CASSQEWEAAQFF.

This clonotype was detected ten times or more. CDR3 protein: CASSLALGQGEQYV. CDR3 in DNA: TGCGCCAGCAGCTTGGCCCTAGGACAGGGCGAGCAGTACGTC. The V call is TRBV5-1, the J call TRBJ2-7; 8 bases map to TRBD1. The ends lost 0 bases at V and 6 bases at J; junction bases unmatched: 5. Germline CDR1 reads SGHRS; CDR2 reads YFSETQ. This CDR3 has 14 residues.

This clonotype has a single count. This chain connects TRBV14 to TRBJ2-7, with 7 positions matching TRBD1. Looked up from germline, CDR1 is SGHDN and CDR2 is FVKESK. Trimming took 4 bases from V and 4 from J; bases not matched to a gene: 10. The CDR3 length is 15 residues. The CDR3 spells CASSRDSRGKYEQYF. The CDR3 DNA reads as TGTGCCAGCAGCCGGGACAGTCGCGGCAAATACGAGCAGTACTTC.

J is TRBJ1-6 and V is TRBV20-1; D gene uncertain. The CDR3 sequence is 14 residues long. V lost 2 bases, J lost 7 bases, and 12 bases lay in between. The V gene's germline CDR1 is DFQATT and CDR2 SNEGSKA (reference sequence). The CDR3 sequence: CSARRVIGNSPLHF. The CDR3 DNA follows: TGCAGTGCTAGACGGGTGATTGGAAATTCACCCCTCCACTTT.

This clonotype came up many times. J is TRBJ2-3 and V is TRBV29-1, with D possibly called TRBD1 or TRBD2 (5 bases each). The CDR3 sequence is 14 residues long. CDR1 is SQVTM and CDR2 is ANQGSEA in the germline V gene. V was pared by 3 bases and J by 2 bases, with 12 bases between. CDR3 loop: CSVEGVLYTDTQYF. CDR3 DNA sequence: TGCAGCGTTGAGGGGGTGCTTTACACAGATACGCAGTATTTT.

The sample holds a few counts of this clonotype. The V and J genes are TRBV12-3 or TRBV12-4 and TRBJ1-4; unclear D gene. The V end was cut by 6 bases, the J end by 5 bases, with 10 bases between. This CDR3 spans 13 amino acids. The CDR3 loop is CASRGDGNEKLFF. The CDR3 nucleotides are TGTGCCAGCAGAGGAGACGGGAATGAAAAACTGTTTTTT.

This clonotype has a count of ten or more. The rearrangement uses TRBV6-5 and TRBJ1-2, with 7 bases that match TRBD1. The V gene end was trimmed by 4 bases and the J gene end by 8 bases; junction bases not matched to a gene: 10. The CDR3 consists of 14 residues. Looked up from germline, CDR1 is MNHEY and CDR2 is SVGAGI. The CDR3 nucleotides are TGTGCCAGCAGTTCGGGACAGTCAACGTTCGGCTACACCTTC. Translation gives CASSSGQSTFGYTF.

The V gene is TRBV11-3, the J gene TRBJ2-3; D remains unclear. The V end lost 4 bases, the J end lost 6 bases, and 14 bases lay between the germline ends. Per the germline V gene, CDR1 is SGHNT and CDR2 is YENEEA. The CDR3 is 14 amino acids. The CDR3: CASSSFTASDTQYF. The CDR3 bases are TGTGCCAGCAGCTCCTTTACCGCGTCGGATACGCAGTATTTT.

This clonotype showed up many times. The genes are TRBV29-1 and TRBJ2-5, with 7 bases that match TRBD2. Germline assignment: CDR1 SQVTM and CDR2 ANQGSEA. The CDR3 is made up of 15 amino acids. V lost 2 bases, J lost 5 bases, and 11 bases stayed unmatched. CDR3 nucleotides: TGCAGCGTTGAACGGGGGGAGTTTGCTAGGGAGACCCAGTACTTC. Translation: CSVERGEFARETQYF.

This clonotype has only a few counts. CDR3 loop: CASSSFGTANTEAFF. The CDR3, as DNA: TGTGCCAGCAGCTCCTTCGGGACAGCTAACACTGAAGCTTTCTTT. The rearrangement uses TRBV9 and TRBJ1-1; 7 positions agree with TRBD1. V was clipped by 4 bases and J by 2 bases; unmatched bases: 8. Germline-derived CDR1 and CDR2 are SGDLS and YYNGEE. The CDR3 spans 15 residues.

This clonotype was seen more than once but under ten times. The rearrangement joins TRBV7-8 to TRBJ1-1; 7 positions agree with TRBD1. With V trimmed by 4 bases and J by 1 base, 3 bases remained unmatched. Looked up from germline, CDR1 is SGHVS and CDR2 is FQNEAQ. This CDR3 is 14 amino acids long. The CDR3 DNA sequence: TGTGCCAGCAGCTCAGGGGGAGAGAACACTGAAGCTTTCTTT. It is translated as CASSSGGENTEAFF.

The chain employs TRBV20-1 and TRBJ2-1; D is unclear. The germline V gene encodes CDR1 DFQATT and CDR2 SNEGSKA (reference sequence). The CDR3 loop spans 13 amino acids. The V and J ends lost 5 bases and 0 bases respectively, with 8 bases between them. The CDR3 region is CSAPGHSYNEQFF. The DNA of the CDR3 is TGCAGTGCTCCGGGCCACTCCTACAATGAGCAGTTCTTC.

This clonotype was seen more than once but under ten times. The V gene is TRBV12-3 or TRBV12-4, the J gene TRBJ2-2; 8 positions match TRBD2. The length of the CDR3 is 14 residues. The ends lost 5 bases at V and 5 bases at J; junction bases unmatched: 4. CDR3 sequence reads: CASSPVAGTGELFF. DNA for the CDR3: TGTGCCAGCAGTCCCGTAGCGGGAACCGGGGAGCTGTTTTTT.

A remark on this clonotype: Compared with germline, one end of the junction differs, possibly owing to a read error. The chain recombines TRBV7-7 with TRBJ2-1; 8 bases are a match to TRBD2. Looked up from germline, CDR1 is SSHAT and CDR2 is FNYEAQ (reference sequence). The CDR3 spans 13 residues. The CDR3 nucleotides read TGTGCTAGCAGCCTAGCCGGGACTAGTGGGCAGTTCTTC. Its protein is CASSLAGTSGQFF.